This T cell receptor (beta chain) was profiled in a study of shared clonotypes between healthy human individuals. Details on this clone: Its antigen is as yet unknown.

Repertoires were generated with immunoSEQ multiplex PCR, while TCRdb's copy carries only in-frame clones and drops some. This repertoire shows 450,000 to 500,000 clones, roughly 80% found once; its top ten account for about 12%. Whole-study findings and limits: Only blood samples were collected, and tissue repertoires likely differ.

The TCR was taken from a woman aged 40 to 50 in good health. Some clones in this sample may be carry-over from other donors' samples. Sequenced sample: PBMCs.

The chain's CDR3 is CASSPGWDTQYF. CDR3 sequence (DNA): TGTGCCAGCAGCCCGGGATGGGATACGCAGTATTTT. The gene calls are TRBV6-5 and TRBJ2-3; the D gene is possibly TRBD2 (5 bases). The V gene's germline CDR1 is MNHEY and CDR2 SVGAGI. Between the trimmed V and J ends, which lost 6 bases and 6 bases, there was a span of 10 bases. The CDR3 sequence is 12 residues long.